The 8 T cell receptor beta chains in this list originate from one sample, sequenced in a study of relationships among human T cell subsets. From mRNA, alpha and beta CDR3 regions were amplified using semiquantitative ARM-PCR. Exponential amplification used communal superprimers after tagged nested gene-specific primers in ARM-PCR. TCRdb processed the multiplex PCR reads anew with MiXCR; each CDR3 protein has one entry. The table lists 3,000 to 4,000 distinct CDR3 sequences, about 53% of them singletons. Th2 cells were selected with anti-CD294 beads after removing CD4+CD56+ natural killer T cells. The sequencing input was CD4+ Th2 cells sorted from blood. The receptors were gathered from a man aged 35 to 55 in good health.

J is TRBJ2-3 and V is TRBV20-1, with D possibly being TRBD1 or TRBD2 (6 bases each). Trimming removed 1 base from V and 3 bases from J, with 17 bases in between. This CDR3 spans 16 amino acids. CDR1 is DFQATT, CDR2 SNEGSKA, per germline (reference sequence). CDR3 nucleotides: TGCAGTGCTAGAGCGGGGGCATTCGGATCTACAGATACGCAGTATTTT. Its translation is CSARAGAFGSTDTQYF.

The rearrangement links TRBV20-1 to TRBJ2-7; the match to TRBD2 covers 7 bases. The germline CDR1 and CDR2 sequences are DFQATT and SNEGSKA (reference sequence). V gave up 5 bases and J gave up 2 bases; unmatched junction bases: 6. The CDR3 has 13 residues. CDR3 nucleotides: TGCAGTGCTTTGACTAGCCGGACCTACGAGCAGTACTTC. Translation: CSALTSRTYEQYF.

This rearrangement joins TRBV10-3 to TRBJ1-2; maybe TRBD1 (6 bases). Deletions cut 8 bases from V and 3 bases from J, with 16 bases between. The CDR3 length is 14 residues. Germline loops: CDR1 ENHRY, CDR2 SYGVKD. CDR3 DNA sequence: TGTGCCATCTGGGGGACCGCAGGGGACTATGGCTACACCTTC. Its translation is CAIWGTAGDYGYTF.

The genes are TRBV4-1 and TRBJ1-2; TRBD1 might be the D (6 bases). Trimming removed 0 bases from V and 4 bases from J, with 12 bases in between. The germline V gene has CDR1 MGHRA and CDR2 YSYEKL. The CDR3 has 15 amino acids. Here the CDR3 reads CASSQDPTGAYGYTF. The CDR3 region has the DNA TGCGCCAGCAGCCAAGATCCGACAGGTGCCTATGGCTACACCTTC.

This sequence joins TRBV6-1 and TRBJ2-1, with 7 nucleotides matching TRBD1. This CDR3 region has 17 residues. Unmatched junction bases numbered 16, after V lost 7 bases and J lost 4 bases. Germline CDR1 reads MNHNS; CDR2 reads SASEGT. CDR3 in DNA: TGTGCCAGCACTGTTCGACAGGGAAAAACGGCATACAATGAGCAGTTCTTC. Translation gives CASTVRQGKTAYNEQFF.

This clonotype was observed a handful of times. The V and J genes are TRBV7-9 and TRBJ2-3; D call uncertain. Germline CDR1 and CDR2: SEHNR and FQNEAQ (reference sequence). This CDR3 has 14 residues. Trimming left V 1 base short and J 1 base short, with 6 bases between. CDR3 in DNA: TGTGCCAGCAGCTTAGACGAGGGCACAGATACGCAGTATTTT. It encodes CASSLDEGTDTQYF.

V is TRBV27 and J is TRBJ1-2, with TRBD1 identical over 8 bases. The CDR3 covers 14 residues. Germline V gene sequence: CDR1 MNHEY, CDR2 SMNVEV (reference sequence). V was clipped by 5 bases and J by 8 bases; unmatched bases: 10. CDR3 sequence (DNA): TGTGCCAGCAGTCTCTCGGACAGGGCGGGGGGCTACACCTTC. Amino acids: CASSLSDRAGGYTF.

This clonotype came up a few times. The CDR3 here is CASSSRTGGFQETQYF. The CDR3 DNA follows: TGTGCCAGCAGCTCGCGGACAGGGGGCTTCCAAGAGACCCAGTACTTC. The genes are TRBV11-2 and TRBJ2-5; 11 nucleotides agree with TRBD1. Per the germline V gene, CDR1 is SGHAT and CDR2 is FQNNGV. The CDR3 extends over 16 amino acids. V lost 4 bases, J lost 1 base, and 5 bases stayed unmatched.